These 17 T cell receptor beta chains were sequenced from one sample in a study of T cell repertoires in ileal Crohn's disease. Generated by immunoSEQ multiplex PCR, the TCRdb table keeps only in-frame clones and is missing some. The table lists some 6,200 clones, around 89% of them singletons. The sorted cells were lamina propria lymphocytes from surgical specimens, first isolated by density gradient. Source material: CD4+ T cells from ileum. The receptors were gathered from an adult with Crohn's disease. Some clones in this sample may be carry-over from other donors' samples.

This chain links TRBV28 with TRBJ1-1, with D perhaps TRBD1 (6 bases). Germline CDR1 reads MDHEN; CDR2 reads SYDVKM. The CDR3 runs 11 residues. V was shortened by 7 bases and J by 9 bases, with 12 bases between the two germline ends. The CDR3 DNA follows: TGTGCCAGCACCTCCACAGGGAAAGCTTTCTTT. It translates to CASTSTGKAFF.

V and J are TRBV18 and TRBJ1-2; 8 bases are shared with TRBD1. J lost 4 bases, V lost 2 bases, and 9 bases had no gene match. CDR3 length equals 16 residues. In germline, CDR1 is KGHSH, CDR2 LQKENI. For the CDR3, the DNA is TGTGCCAGCTCACCAGCTCAGGGGGCCTTTATCTATGGCTACACCTTC. This codes for CASSPAQGAFIYGYTF. The variable domain in full, completed from reference TRBV18 and TRBJ1-2, reads NAGVMQNPRHLVRRRGQEARLRCSPMKGHSHVYWYRQLPEEGLKFMVYLQKENIIDESGMPKERFSAEFPKEGPSILRIQQVVRGDSAAYFCASSPAQGAFIYGYTFGSGTRLTVV.

The chain uses TRBV27 and TRBJ1-2; 9 bases are a match to TRBD1. J lost 4 bases, V lost 7 bases, and 16 bases had no gene match. Germline CDR1 MNHEY, CDR2 SMNVEV (reference sequence). The CDR3 contains 17 residues. The chain's CDR3 is CASTAISPGQGSYGYTF. The CDR3, as DNA: TGTGCCAGCACCGCGATCTCCCCGGGACAGGGATCCTATGGCTACACCTTC.

This clone was detected only a few times. The chain links TRBV5-6 to TRBJ2-3; TRBD1 is a possible D gene (6 bases). Per the germline V gene, CDR1 is SGHDT and CDR2 is YYEEEE. This CDR3 spans 16 amino acids. The V and J ends lost 3 bases and 8 bases respectively, with 22 bases between them. CDR3 loop: CASSSIGRGMTSTQYF. The CDR3 DNA follows: TGTGCCAGCAGCTCGATAGGCAGGGGCATGACCTCTACGCAGTATTTT.

This clone was detected once. This chain connects TRBV5-5 to TRBJ2-7, with a tentative D call TRBD2 (5 bases). V was trimmed by 0 bases and J by 4 bases, leaving 11 bases between them. CDR3 length: 14 amino acids. Germline-derived CDR1 and CDR2 are SGHKS and YYEKEE (reference sequence). CDR3 sequence (DNA): TGTGCCAGCAGCTTGGCCTTCGGGGTATACGAGCAGTACTTC. The encoded protein is CASSLAFGVYEQYF.

J is TRBJ2-7 and V is TRBV28; 7 nucleotides match TRBD1. V was clipped by 3 bases and J by 10 bases; unmatched bases: 6. The CDR3 runs 12 residues. Germline V gene sequence: CDR1 MDHEN, CDR2 SYDVKM. This CDR3 is CASSFLDRNQYF. The CDR3 nucleotides read TGTGCCAGCAGTTTTTTGGACAGGAATCAGTACTTC. The full variable domain, completed using reference TRBV28 and TRBJ2-7, is DVKVTQSSRYLVKRTGEKVFLECVQDMDHENMFWYRQDPGLGLRLIYFSYDVKMKEKGDIPEGYSVSREKKERFSLILESASTNQTSMYLCASSFLDRNQYFGPGTRLTVT.

This clone was counted only a few times. The CDR3 DNA follows: TGTGCCAGCAGCTCCTCTAGCTACTACAATGAGCAGTTCTTC. This translates into CASSSSSYYNEQFF. The chain links TRBV28 to TRBJ2-1, with a tentative D call TRBD2 (5 bases). V lost 6 bases and J 3 bases, leaving 12 bases between the germline ends. The germline V gene encodes CDR1 MDHEN and CDR2 SYDVKM. The CDR3 runs 14 residues.

The CDR3 protein is CAWSPESTGGYTF. CDR3 DNA sequence: TGTGCCTGGAGTCCCGAATCTACGGGTGGCTACACCTTC. The rearrangement links TRBV30 to TRBJ1-2; D remains ambiguous. Germline V lookup: CDR1 GTSNPN, CDR2 SVGIG (reference sequence). Trimming stripped 2 bases from V and 7 bases from J, with 14 bases between. The CDR3 runs to 13 residues.

The chain uses TRBV2 and TRBJ1-4, with 9 bases fitting TRBD1. The V segment lost 7 bases and the J segment 3 bases; nucleotides outside the gene matches: 6. This CDR3 is built from 15 residues. Germline CDR1 is SNHLY and CDR2 is FYNNEI. CDR3 in amino acids: CASNGQGTANEKLFF. The CDR3 DNA is TGTGCCAGCAATGGACAGGGGACGGCTAATGAAAAACTGTTTTTT.

In DNA, the CDR3 is TGTGCCAGCAGTCGTGGACAAGGAACGGCCACCGGGGAGCTGTTTTTT. It encodes CASSRGQGTATGELFF. This chain connects TRBV6-6 to TRBJ2-2, with a weak D call TRBD1 (5 bases). The V end lost 5 bases, the J end lost 4 bases, and 17 bases lay between the germline ends. Germline lookup yields CDR1 MNHNY and CDR2 SVGAGI (reference sequence). The CDR3 length is 16 residues.

V gene TRBV2 combines with J gene TRBJ2-7; 11 positions match TRBD2. The CDR3 sequence is 18 residues long. CDR1 is SNHLY, CDR2 FYNNEI, per germline. The V segment lost 2 bases and the J segment 3 bases; nucleotides outside the gene matches: 12. The chain's CDR3 is CASSESFASGRLVYEQYF. The CDR3 region has the DNA TGTGCCAGCAGTGAAAGTTTCGCTAGCGGGAGGCTTGTCTACGAGCAGTACTTC.

The chain joins TRBV27 to TRBJ2-2; D unclear. The CDR3 covers 17 residues. The ends were cut back, 3 bases at V and 1 base at J, with 15 bases in the middle. CDR1 MNHEY and CDR2 SMNVEV come from the germline V gene (reference sequence). CDR3 amino acids: CASSFGHSSLNTGELFF. The CDR3 DNA sequence: TGTGCCAGCAGTTTCGGCCACAGCAGCCTGAACACCGGGGAGCTGTTTTTT.

This chain uses TRBV9 with TRBJ1-3; the match to TRBD1 covers 8 bases. V trimming: 3 bases; J trimming: 2 bases; junction bases outside the gene matches: 7. The CDR3 is 16 residues long. The germline CDR1 and CDR2 sequences are SGDLS and YYNGEE. The CDR3, as DNA: TGTGCCAGCAGCGGGCCCGCGGGACAGGCTGGAAACACCATATATTTT. It codes for CASSGPAGQAGNTIYF.

The table lists this clone with a few counts. The rearrangement links TRBV19 to TRBJ2-7; 10 bases are shared with TRBD2. CDR3 length: 12 amino acids. The V segment lost 8 bases and the J segment 4 bases; nucleotides outside the gene matches: 2. Germline CDR1 is LNHDA and CDR2 is SQIVND (reference sequence). CDR3 sequence: CASSSGSYEQYF. The CDR3 region has the DNA TGTGCCAGTTCTAGCGGGAGTTACGAGCAGTACTTC.

The V call is TRBV9, the J call TRBJ2-2, with 13 bases that match TRBD2. Unmatched junction bases numbered 5, after V lost 3 bases and J lost 6 bases. The CDR3 consists of 16 residues. Germline V gene sequence: CDR1 SGDLS, CDR2 YYNGEE. CDR3 protein: CASSARTSGSPGELFF. CDR3 DNA: TGTGCCAGCAGCGCCCGGACTAGCGGGAGTCCCGGGGAGCTGTTTTTT.

The chain links TRBV6-5 to TRBJ1-1; TRBD1 is a possible D gene (6 bases). V was cut by 0 bases and J by 5 bases, with 10 bases left in between. The CDR3 totals 14 residues. Germline V CDR1 and CDR2: MNHEY, SVGAGI. This CDR3 is CASSYSRGATEAFF. The CDR3 DNA follows: TGTGCCAGCAGTTACTCTCGGGGGGCGACTGAAGCTTTCTTT.

CDR3 sequence: CATSRDGAGLAVPDTQYF. As DNA, the CDR3 is TGTGCCACCAGCAGGGATGGCGCGGGGCTAGCGGTCCCAGATACGCAGTATTTT. The V call is TRBV15, the J call TRBJ2-3, with 7 positions matching TRBD2. The CDR3 is made up of 18 amino acids. CDR1 is LNHNV, CDR2 YYDKDF, per germline (reference sequence). Trimming cost V 3 bases and J 4 bases; bases outside gene matches: 16.